This is a list of T cell receptor beta chains from one sample in a study of CD8 T cells in Susac syndrome. From the immunoSEQ multiplex PCR reads, TCRdb called clonotypes with MiXCR, one entry per CDR3 protein. The data show around 180,000 distinct CDR3 sequences, with roughly 92% seen just once and roughly 0.098% held by the top ten. Material for sequencing was CD4+ T cells from PBMCs. These receptors all stem from a human donor with multiple sclerosis. Both conserved end residues are part of each CDR3. A D gene is named only where the DNA matches it firmly. Not all rows give a size; the values are once, few, many and, for expanded clones, a class.

CDR3nt,CDR3aa,j_gene,abundance,v_gene,d_gene
TGCAGTGCTAGAGGTGGGACTAGCGGGGAAGGAAATGAGCAGTTCTTC,CSARGGTSGEGNEQFF,TRBJ2-1,-,TRBV20-1,TRBD2
TGTGCCAGCAGTCGGCACGGACAGGGTAATGAAGCTTTCTTT,CASSRHGQGNEAFF,TRBJ1-1,-,TRBV6-2/TRBV6-3,TRBD1
TGTGCCATCAGTTTACAGGGGGTAGGCACAGATACGCAGTATTTT,CAISLQGVGTDTQYF,TRBJ2-3,-,TRBV10-3,TRBD1
TGTGCCAGCAGTGAAGCGGACAGGGGTCAGCCCCAGCTTTTT,CASSEADRGQPQLF,TRBJ1-5,-,TRBV6-1,TRBD1
TGTGCCAGCAGCGTAGTGGGGACAGGATACACCGGGGAGCTGTTTTTT,CASSVVGTGYTGELFF,TRBJ2-2,-,TRBV9,TRBD1
TGTGCCAGCAGTCTCGTGTCGGCGGGGGCCTACTATGGCTACACCTTC,CASSLVSAGAYYGYTF,TRBJ1-2,-,TRBV12-3/TRBV12-4,-
TGTGCCAGGAGTTCGACCGGGGAGCTGTTTTTT,CARSSTGELFF,TRBJ2-2,once,TRBV27,-
TGTGCCAGCAGCGTATCCCCAGAACCCTACGAGCAGTACTTC,CASSVSPEPYEQYF,TRBJ2-7,-,TRBV9,-
TGTGCCTGGAGTGTGGACAGGGCCCAGCCCCAGCTTTTT,CAWSVDRAQPQLF,TRBJ1-5,-,TRBV30,TRBD1
TGTGCCACCAGTGACGACCGGTATGCTGTCTACACCTTC,CATSDDRYAVYTF,TRBJ1-2,-,TRBV24-1,-
TGTGCCAGCAGCCCCGCCCCGGGACTACCTGATGTAAAGACCCAGTACTTC,CASSPAPGLPDVKTQYF,TRBJ2-5,once,TRBV5-4,TRBD2
TGTGCCAGCAGCTCCCTCGGGGGGCAAGAGACCCAGTACTTC,CASSSLGGQETQYF,TRBJ2-5,once,TRBV5-6,TRBD2
TGCGCCAGTCGAAGGGTAGGGGTCTACGAGCAGTACTTC,CASRRVGVYEQYF,TRBJ2-7,-,TRBV5-1,-
TGTGCCAGCAGCTTAGGAGGGGGGGTCAATCAGCCCCAGCATTTT,CASSLGGGVNQPQHF,TRBJ1-5,-,TRBV7-9,-
TGCGCCAGCAGCTTGGAGCGGGGGGGCCCCGACAATGAGCAGTTCTTC,CASSLERGGPDNEQFF,TRBJ2-1,-,TRBV5-1,TRBD2
TGTGCCAGCACGAAAGGCTCCTCGAGGGGCTACACCTTC,CASTKGSSRGYTF,TRBJ1-2,-,TRBV12-3/TRBV12-4,-
TGTGCCAGCAGCCGACAGGAGGGACAGGCCTATGGCTACACCTTC,CASSRQEGQAYGYTF,TRBJ1-2,-,TRBV6-6,TRBD1
TGTGCCAGCAGCGTCGGGGGGCAGGGACAAATATACGAGCAGTACTTC,CASSVGGQGQIYEQYF,TRBJ2-7,-,TRBV9,-
TGTGCCAGCAGCCCGCGGGAGGGGTCAGAGACCCAGTACTTC,CASSPREGSETQYF,TRBJ2-5,-,TRBV7-2,TRBD2
TGTGCCAGCAGTCCTAGGGTTTACCAAGAGACCCAGTACTTC,CASSPRVYQETQYF,TRBJ2-5,once,TRBV12-3/TRBV12-4,-
TGTGCCAGCAGACTAAGCGGGGGCAGGGGAGAGACCCAGTACTTC,CASRLSGGRGETQYF,TRBJ2-5,-,TRBV12-3/TRBV12-4,TRBD2
TGCGCCAGCAGCTTGACGGCAGAGATGAACACTGAAGCTTTCTTT,CASSLTAEMNTEAFF,TRBJ1-1,-,TRBV5-1,-
TGTGCCAGTAGTATGGTAGCAGGGGCGAACACCGGGGAGCTGTTTTTT,CASSMVAGANTGELFF,TRBJ2-2,-,TRBV19,-
TGCGCCAGCAGCTTGGGTTTGACTTATAGTGCGGAGACCCAGTACTTC,CASSLGLTYSAETQYF,TRBJ2-5,-,TRBV5-1,-